The TCR beta chain under discussion was sequenced for a study of PD-L1 blockade in urothelial cancer. Here immunoSEQ multiplex PCR was the method, and the copy in TCRdb shows in-frame clones only, minus some. The sample yields about 100,000 clones, approximately 86% seen once. Notes on this clone: An end of the junction differs from the germline gene, which may be a read error.

Germline CDR1 and CDR2: MNHNY and SVGAGI (reference sequence). The length of the CDR3 is 15 residues. The source of this sequence is a middle-aged man with urothelial cancer. The chain recombines TRBV6-6 with TRBJ2-6; TRBD1 agrees at 7 bases. The starting material was PBMCs, obtained around atezolizumab (anti-PD-L1) treatment. CDR3 sequence (DNA): TGTGCCGGCAGTGCAGGGGGCTCTGGGGCCAACGTCCTGACTTTC. It is translated as CAGSAGGSGANVLTF.